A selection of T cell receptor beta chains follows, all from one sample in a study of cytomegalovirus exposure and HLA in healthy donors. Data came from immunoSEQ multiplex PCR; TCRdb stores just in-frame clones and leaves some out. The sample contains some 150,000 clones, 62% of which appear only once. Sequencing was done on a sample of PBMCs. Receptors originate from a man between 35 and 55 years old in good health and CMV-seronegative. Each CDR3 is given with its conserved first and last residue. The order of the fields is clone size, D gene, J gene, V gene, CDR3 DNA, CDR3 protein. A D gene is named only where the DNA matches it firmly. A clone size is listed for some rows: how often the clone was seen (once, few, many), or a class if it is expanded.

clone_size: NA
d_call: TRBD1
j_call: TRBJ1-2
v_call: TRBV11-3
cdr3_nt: TGTGCCAGCAGCTATTCATGGGACAGACCAAACGGGTATGGCTACACCTTC
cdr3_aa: CASSYSWDRPNGYGYTF

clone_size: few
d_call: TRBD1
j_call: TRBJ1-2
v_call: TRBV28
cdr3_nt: TGTGCCAGCAGTTTATTAGACAGGGTAAACACCTTC
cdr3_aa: CASSLLDRVNTF

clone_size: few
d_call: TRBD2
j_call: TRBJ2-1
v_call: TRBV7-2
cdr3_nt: TGTGCCAGCAGCTATAACGGGCGGGAGGCCCTCCTAAAGAGAGAGTTCTTC
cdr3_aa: CASSYNGREALLKREFF

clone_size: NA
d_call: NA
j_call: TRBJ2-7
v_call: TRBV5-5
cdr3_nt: TGTGCCAGCAGCTTGACAGGAACGACCTACGAGCAGTACTTC
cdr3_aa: CASSLTGTTYEQYF

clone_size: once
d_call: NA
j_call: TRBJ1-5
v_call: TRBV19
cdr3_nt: TGTGCCAGTAGTATACAGGGCAGGGGAAGAGGGTCCCAGCATTTT
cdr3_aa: CASSIQGRGRGSQHF

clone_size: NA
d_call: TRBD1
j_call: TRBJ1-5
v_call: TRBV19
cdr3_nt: TGTGCCAGTAGTATAGGAGGGACAGGGGACCAGCCCCAGCATTTT
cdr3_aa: CASSIGGTGDQPQHF

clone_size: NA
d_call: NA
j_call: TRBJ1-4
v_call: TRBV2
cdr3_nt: TGTGCCAGCAGTCAGACCGGGTCGAGTATGGAAAAACTGTTTTTT
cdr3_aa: CASSQTGSSMEKLFF

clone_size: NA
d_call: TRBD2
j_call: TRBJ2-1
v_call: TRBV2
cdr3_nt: TGTGCCAGCAGTGATGGTAGCGGGAATCTTAATGAGCAGTTCTTC
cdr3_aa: CASSDGSGNLNEQFF

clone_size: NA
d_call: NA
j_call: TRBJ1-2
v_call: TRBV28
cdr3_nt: TGTGCCACCCCGAGGCAAGGGGGCTATGGCTACACCTTC
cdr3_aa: CATPRQGGYGYTF

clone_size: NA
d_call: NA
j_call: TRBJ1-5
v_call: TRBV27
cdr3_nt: TGTGCCAGCAGTTTAGACACGGGAACGGATCAGCCCCAGCATTTT
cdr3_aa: CASSLDTGTDQPQHF

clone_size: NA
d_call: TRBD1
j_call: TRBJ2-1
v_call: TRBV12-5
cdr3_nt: TGTGCTAGTGGTTTAGGGGACAGGGTTATGGATGAGCAGTTCTTC
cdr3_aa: CASGLGDRVMDEQFF

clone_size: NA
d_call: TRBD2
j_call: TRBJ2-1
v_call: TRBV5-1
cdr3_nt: TGCGCCAGCAGCTTGGGGACTAGCGGGATATACAATGAGCAGTTCTTC
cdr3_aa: CASSLGTSGIYNEQFF

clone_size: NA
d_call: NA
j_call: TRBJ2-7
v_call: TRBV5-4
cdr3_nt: TGTGCCAGCAGCTTGCCTACCTCCTACGAGCAGTACTTC
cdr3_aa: CASSLPTSYEQYF

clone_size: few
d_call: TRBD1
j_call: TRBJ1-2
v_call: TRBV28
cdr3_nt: TGTGCCAGCAGTCCCCGGACAGGGGGATTGCGGGGCTATGGCTACACCTTC
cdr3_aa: CASSPRTGGLRGYGYTF

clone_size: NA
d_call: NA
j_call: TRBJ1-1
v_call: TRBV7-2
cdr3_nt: TGTGCCAGCAGTTATCGACAGTTCAACACTGAAGCTTTCTTT
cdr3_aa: CASSYRQFNTEAFF

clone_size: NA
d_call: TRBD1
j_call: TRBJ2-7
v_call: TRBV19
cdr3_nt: TGTGCCAGTAATACAGGGGGGTTTTCCTACGAGCAGTACTTC
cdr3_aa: CASNTGGFSYEQYF

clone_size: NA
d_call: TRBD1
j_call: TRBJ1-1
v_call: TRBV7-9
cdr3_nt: TGTTCCAGCAGCCGGACAGGGTTGGAGGCTTTCTTT
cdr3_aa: CSSSRTGLEAFF

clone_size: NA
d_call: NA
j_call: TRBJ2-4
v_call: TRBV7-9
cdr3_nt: TGTGCCAGCAGCTCCATGGCGGGGACCAAAAACATTCAGTACTTC
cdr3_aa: CASSSMAGTKNIQYF

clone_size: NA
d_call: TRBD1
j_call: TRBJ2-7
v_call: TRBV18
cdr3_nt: TGTGCCAGCTCACCTCAGACAGGGAGCGAGCAGTACTTC
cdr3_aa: CASSPQTGSEQYF

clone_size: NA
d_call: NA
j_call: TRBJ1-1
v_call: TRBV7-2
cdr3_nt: TGTGCCAGTAAGACAGAAATGAACACTGAAGCTTTCTTT
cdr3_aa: CASKTEMNTEAFF

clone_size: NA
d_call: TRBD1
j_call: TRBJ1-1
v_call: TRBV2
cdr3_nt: TGTGCCAGCAGTGGACAGGGGAGAAACACTGAAGCTTTCTTT
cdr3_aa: CASSGQGRNTEAFF

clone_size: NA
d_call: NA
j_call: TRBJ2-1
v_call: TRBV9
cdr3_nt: TGTGCCAGCAGTCCTTTGACTAGTAACGAGCAGTTCTTC
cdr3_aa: CASSPLTSNEQFF

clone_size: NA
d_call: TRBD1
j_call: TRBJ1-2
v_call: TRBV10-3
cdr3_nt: TGTGCCATCAGACAGGGGGCACAAGGCTACACCTTC
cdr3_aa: CAIRQGAQGYTF

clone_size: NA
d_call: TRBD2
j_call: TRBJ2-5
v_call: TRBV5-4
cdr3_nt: TGTGCCAGCAGCTCTAGCGGGGGGAAACAAGAGACCCAGTACTTC
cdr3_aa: CASSSSGGKQETQYF

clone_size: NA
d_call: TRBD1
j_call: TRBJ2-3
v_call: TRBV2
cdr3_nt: TGTGCCAGCAAGTGGACAGGGGGTGGCCCAGATACGCAGTATTTT
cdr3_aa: CASKWTGGGPDTQYF

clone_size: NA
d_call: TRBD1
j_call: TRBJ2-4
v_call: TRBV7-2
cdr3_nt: TGTGCCAGCAGCTTCGGACAGGGAAGAGCCAAAAACATTCAGTACTTC
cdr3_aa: CASSFGQGRAKNIQYF

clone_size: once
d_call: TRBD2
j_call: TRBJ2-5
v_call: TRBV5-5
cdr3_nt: TGTGCCAGCAGCTTGGCCTTGGGAGGGTACCAAGAGACCCAGTACTTC
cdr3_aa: CASSLALGGYQETQYF

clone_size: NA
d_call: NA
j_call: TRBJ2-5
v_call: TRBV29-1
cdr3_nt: TGCAGCGCCGGAGGGGCGACATATTACGCGCAAGAGACCCAGTACTTC
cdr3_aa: CSAGGATYYAQETQYF

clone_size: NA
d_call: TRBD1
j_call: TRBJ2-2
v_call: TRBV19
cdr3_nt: TGTGCCAGTAGTGGACAGGCGAACACCGGGGAGCTGTTTTTT
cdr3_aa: CASSGQANTGELFF

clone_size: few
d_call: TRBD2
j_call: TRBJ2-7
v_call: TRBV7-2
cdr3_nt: TGTGCCAGCAGCTTAGAGGCTAGCGGGAGCTACGAGCAGTACTTC
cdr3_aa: CASSLEASGSYEQYF

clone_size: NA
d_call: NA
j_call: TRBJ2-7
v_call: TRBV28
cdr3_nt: TGTGCCAGCAGTTTGGCAGGGGCTTCGAACTACGAGCAGTACTTC
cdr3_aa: CASSLAGASNYEQYF

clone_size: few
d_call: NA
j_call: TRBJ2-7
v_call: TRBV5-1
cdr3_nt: TGCGCCAGCAGCTTGGCCCTCCTTAGCTACGAGCAGTACTTC
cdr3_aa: CASSLALLSYEQYF

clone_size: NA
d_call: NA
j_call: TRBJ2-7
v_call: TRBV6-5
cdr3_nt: TGTGCCAGCAGCTCCTGGGGGGGGGCAATCTACGAGCAGTACTTC
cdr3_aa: CASSSWGGAIYEQYF

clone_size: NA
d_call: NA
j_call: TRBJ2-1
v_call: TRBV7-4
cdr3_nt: TGTGCCAGCAGCCCTCAGGGTGTAGAGCAGTTCTTC
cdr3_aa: CASSPQGVEQFF

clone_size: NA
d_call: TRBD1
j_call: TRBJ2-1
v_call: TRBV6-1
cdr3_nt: TGTGCCAGCAGTGAAATGGGACAGGGGGAGCAGTTCTTC
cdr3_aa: CASSEMGQGEQFF

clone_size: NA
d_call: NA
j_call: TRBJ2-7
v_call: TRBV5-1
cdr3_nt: TGCGCCAGCAGCTTGTGGCAGGGGAGCTCCTACGAGCAGTACTTC
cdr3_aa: CASSLWQGSSYEQYF

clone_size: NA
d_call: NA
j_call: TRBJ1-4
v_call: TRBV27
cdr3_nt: TGTGCCAGCAGTCTTTACAGTGCAACTAATGAAAAACTGTTTTTT
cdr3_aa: CASSLYSATNEKLFF

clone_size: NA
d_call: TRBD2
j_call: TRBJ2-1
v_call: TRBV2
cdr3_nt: TGTGCCAGCAGCTCTAGCGGGAGGGCCGACTACAATGAGCAGTTCTTC
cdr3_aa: CASSSSGRADYNEQFF

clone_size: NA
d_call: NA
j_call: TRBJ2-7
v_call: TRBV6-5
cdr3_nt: TGTGCCAGCACCCCCCTGGGAGGCGCCTACGAGCAGTACTTC
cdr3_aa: CASTPLGGAYEQYF

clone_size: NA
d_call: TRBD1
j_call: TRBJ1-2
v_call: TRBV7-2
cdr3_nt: TGTGCCAGCAGGAAGCCGGGACAGGGCTCCTATGGCTACACCTTC
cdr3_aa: CASRKPGQGSYGYTF

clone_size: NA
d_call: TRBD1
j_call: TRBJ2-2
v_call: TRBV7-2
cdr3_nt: TGTGCCAGCAGCTTAATATCCCTCGCAGGGGGCTTTTACACCGGGGAGCTGTTTTTT
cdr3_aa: CASSLISLAGGFYTGELFF

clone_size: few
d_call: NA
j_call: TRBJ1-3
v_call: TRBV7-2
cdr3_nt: TGTGCCAGCAGCTTATATCAGGGTGTTACTGGAAACACCATATATTTT
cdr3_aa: CASSLYQGVTGNTIYF

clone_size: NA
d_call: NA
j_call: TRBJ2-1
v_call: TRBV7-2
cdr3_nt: TGTGCCAGCAGCTTAGGGGGCGGTAGATACAATGAGCAGTTCTTC
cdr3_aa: CASSLGGGRYNEQFF

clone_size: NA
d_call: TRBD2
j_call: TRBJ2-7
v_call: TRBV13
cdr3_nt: TGTGCCAGCAGCTTAAGGCGGGAGAGCTACGAGCAGTACTTC
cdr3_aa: CASSLRRESYEQYF

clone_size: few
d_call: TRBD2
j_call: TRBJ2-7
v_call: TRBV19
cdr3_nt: TGTGCCAGTAGTATACTAGCGGGAGAGGGCGAGCAGTACTTC
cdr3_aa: CASSILAGEGEQYF

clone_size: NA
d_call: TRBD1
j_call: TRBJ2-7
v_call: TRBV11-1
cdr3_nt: TGTGCCAGCACCACCCCCACAGGGGACGTGTCATCCGACAGCGAGCAGTACTTC
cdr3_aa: CASTTPTGDVSSDSEQYF

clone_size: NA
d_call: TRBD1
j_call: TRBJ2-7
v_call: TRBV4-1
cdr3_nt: TGCGCCAGCAGCCAATCGGACAGGGAAGGAGAGCAGTACTTC
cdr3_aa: CASSQSDREGEQYF

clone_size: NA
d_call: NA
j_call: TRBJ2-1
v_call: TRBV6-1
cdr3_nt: TGTGCCAGCAGTCCGAAGGGGACATCCTACAATGAGCAGTTCTTC
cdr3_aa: CASSPKGTSYNEQFF

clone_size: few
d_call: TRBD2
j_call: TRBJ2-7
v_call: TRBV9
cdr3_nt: TGTGCCAGCAGCGTAGGGGTCGGGGGGACCGCCTACGAGCAGTACTTC
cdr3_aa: CASSVGVGGTAYEQYF

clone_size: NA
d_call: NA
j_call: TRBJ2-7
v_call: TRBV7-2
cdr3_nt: TGTGCCAGCAGCGACAACTACGAGCAGTACTTC
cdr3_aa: CASSDNYEQYF

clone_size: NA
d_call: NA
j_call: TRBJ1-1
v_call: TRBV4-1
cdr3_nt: TGCGCCAGCAGCCAGGTTGGAACGGGAACTGAAGCTTTCTTT
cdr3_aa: CASSQVGTGTEAFF

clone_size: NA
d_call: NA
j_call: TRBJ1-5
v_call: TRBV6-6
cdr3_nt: TGTGCCGGGGCAGGGCGAGATCAGCCCCAGCATTTT
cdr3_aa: CAGAGRDQPQHF

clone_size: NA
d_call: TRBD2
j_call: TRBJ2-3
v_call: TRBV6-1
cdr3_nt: TGTGCCAGCAGTCCACTAGCGGGGGTCACAGATACGCAGTATTTT
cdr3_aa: CASSPLAGVTDTQYF

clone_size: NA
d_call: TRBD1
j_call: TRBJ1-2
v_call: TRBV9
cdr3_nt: TGTGCCAGCAGGGGGACAGACTATGGCTACACCTTC
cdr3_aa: CASRGTDYGYTF